Below, 12 T cell receptor beta chains from the same sample are listed, as sequenced in a study of T cell responses to AZD1222 COVID-19 vaccine (dated by TCRdb to about 2021). The time point label corresponds to: baseline before first vaccination. The library was made by the immunoSEQ multiplex PCR assay. TCRdb retrieved this table from immuneACCESS and kept in-frame rearrangements only. Not all clones are present; in checked studies, unresolved V genes account for under half, and no reason is known for the remainder. The sample includes about 120,000 clones, with just over 85% observed a single time. About 20% of the sample rests with the top ten. Source: peripheral blood, taken on day 0 of AZD1222 vaccination. The receptors derive from an adult in good health.

This rearrangement joins TRBV5-1 to TRBJ2-7; no clear D gene. The germline V gene has CDR1 SGHRS and CDR2 YFSETQ. Deletions cut 0 bases from V and 1 base from J, with 5 bases between. The CDR3 consists of 13 residues. The CDR3 DNA reads as TGCGCCAGCAGCTTGGACCTTTCCTACGAGCAGTACTTC. Its translation: CASSLDLSYEQYF.

This chain links TRBV7-9 with TRBJ2-1; 8 positions match TRBD2. V lost 5 bases, J lost 3 bases, and 9 bases stayed unmatched. This CDR3 region has 16 residues. Per germline, CDR1 SEHNR and CDR2 FQNEAQ (reference sequence). The CDR3 reads CASSEAGAPHYNEQFF. The DNA of the CDR3 is TGTGCCAGCAGCGAAGCGGGGGCGCCCCACTACAATGAGCAGTTCTTC.

J is TRBJ1-2 and V is TRBV16, with D perhaps matching TRBD1 (5 bases). The V and J ends lost 3 bases and 4 bases respectively, with 15 bases between them. The CDR3 spans 15 residues. The V gene's germline CDR1 is KGHSY and CDR2 FQNENV. The CDR3 here is CASSHYRDLFYGYTF. CDR3 nucleotides: TGTGCCAGCAGCCATTACCGGGACTTATTCTATGGCTACACCTTC.

J is TRBJ2-7 and V is TRBV12-3 or TRBV12-4, with D possibly TRBD2 on 5 matching bases. Trimming cost V 6 bases and J 1 base, with 10 bases left between them. The CDR3 has 13 amino acids. This chain's CDR3 is CASRPDSSYEQYF. The CDR3, as DNA: TGTGCCAGCAGGCCGGACTCTTCCTACGAGCAGTACTTC.

This sequence joins TRBV6-5 and TRBJ1-2; 7 bases fit TRBD1. The V and J ends lost 0 bases and 6 bases, in that order; junction bases with no gene match: 7. The germline CDR1 and CDR2 sequences are MNHEY and SVGAGI. The CDR3 consists of 15 residues. The CDR3 reads CASSYSRQGWNGYTF. In DNA form, the CDR3 reads TGTGCCAGCAGTTACTCCAGACAGGGCTGGAATGGCTACACCTTC.

The V and J genes are TRBV10-2 and TRBJ2-4; the match to TRBD2 covers 11 bases. The ends lost 4 bases at V and 0 bases at J; junction bases unmatched: 8. The V gene's germline CDR1 is WSHSY and CDR2 SAAADI. The CDR3 consists of 18 residues. In nucleotides, the CDR3 is TGCGCCAGCAGTGTGAGGCTAGCGGGGGGCGTAGCCAAAAACATTCAGTACTTC. Residues: CASSVRLAGGVAKNIQYF.

V gene TRBV27 combines with J gene TRBJ2-3; D not resolved. Trimming left V 3 bases short and J 1 base short, with 5 bases between. The CDR3 is made up of 13 amino acids. The germline gives CDR1 MNHEY, CDR2 SMNVEV (reference sequence). The CDR3 loop reads CASSFLGTDTQYF. The CDR3 nucleotides read TGTGCCAGCAGTTTCTTGGGCACAGATACGCAGTATTTT.

The sample holds one count of this clone. The chain uses TRBV21-1 and TRBJ2-2; the table's D call, TRBD2, was not checked against the DNA. TRBV21-1 counts as a pseudogene. This CDR3 has 17 amino acids. The CDR3, as DNA: TGTGCCAGCAGCAGCACCGTGAGACTAGCGGGGACCGGGGAGCTGTTTTTT. It specifies CASSSTVRLAGTGELFF.

The gene calls are TRBV5-4 and TRBJ2-2; D perhaps matches TRBD1 (6 bases). This CDR3 is built from 15 residues. The V gene's germline CDR1 is SGHNT and CDR2 YYREEE (reference sequence). Trimming shortened V by 1 base and J by 4 bases, and 11 bases separated the two germline ends. Written as DNA, the CDR3 is TGTGCCAGCAGCTTGCAGGGGCCGGGCACCGGGGAGCTGTTTTTT. It codes for CASSLQGPGTGELFF.

The chain is built from TRBV21-1 and TRBJ1-6. TRBV21-1 is a documented pseudogene. The length of the CDR3 is 15 residues. The CDR3 DNA follows: TGTCCCAGCAGCCCCCCAGGACTGGGGGGCGCACCCCTCCACTTT. This translates into CPSSPPGLGGAPLHF.

The chain has TRBV15 and TRBJ2-2; D gene uncertain. Germline V gives CDR1 LNHNV, CDR2 YYDKDF (reference sequence). V lost 0 bases to trimming and J lost 0 bases, with 11 bases between them. The CDR3 is 17 amino acids. DNA for the CDR3: TGTGCCACCAGCAGAGATCTGATATCAGCGAACACCGGGGAGCTGTTTTTT. Its translation is CATSRDLISANTGELFF.

V and J are TRBV4-1 and TRBJ2-6, with 9 bases lining up with TRBD1. The CDR3 extends over 17 amino acids. V gave up 2 bases and J gave up 1 base; unmatched junction bases: 3. Germline CDR1 is MGHRA and CDR2 is YSYEKL. CDR3 coding DNA: TGCGCCAGCAGCCAAACAGGGGGCGGGTCTGGGGCCAACGTCCTGACTTTC. It codes for CASSQTGGGSGANVLTF.